A selection of T cell receptor beta chains follows, all from one sample in a study of blood T cell repertoires in COVID-19. Here immunoSEQ multiplex PCR was the method, and the copy in TCRdb shows in-frame clones only, minus some. The sample lists hundreds of thousands of clones, around 89% occurring once. Sequencing was performed on PBMCs or T cells enriched from blood (not recorded which). These receptor sequences come from a woman aged 18-30 years with acute COVID-19. Each CDR3 is given with its conserved first and last residue. The order of the fields is clone size, V gene, CDR3 length, J gene, D gene, CDR3 protein, CDR3 DNA. The D gene is left open where the match is weak. Not all rows give a size; the values are once, few, many and, for expanded clones, a class.

.	TRBV11-2	16	TRBJ1-1	.	CASSETRTEGGTEAFF	TGTGCCAGCAGCGAGACCCGTACCGAGGGAGGCACTGAAGCTTTCTTT
.	TRBV28	16	TRBJ1-2	.	CASSLSFSGQVNGYTF	TGTGCCAGCAGTTTATCTTTTAGTGGACAAGTTAACGGCTACACCTTC
.	TRBV30	11	TRBJ2-3	.	CAWTEADTQYF	TGTGCCTGGACGGAGGCAGATACGCAGTATTTT
.	TRBV11-2	16	TRBJ2-2	.	CASSLSVGVSNGELFF	TGTGCCAGCAGCTTATCAGTGGGAGTTTCGAACGGGGAGCTGTTTTTT
.	TRBV19	14	TRBJ2-7	.	CASSISSGGYEQYF	TGTGCCAGTAGTATTTCCAGCGGCGGCTACGAGCAGTACTTC
.	TRBV6-5	13	TRBJ1-1	.	CASMRSLNTEAFF	TGTGCCAGCATGAGAAGCTTGAACACTGAAGCTTTCTTT
.	TRBV9	14	TRBJ2-7	.	CASSVVVHGGEQYF	TGTGCCAGCAGCGTAGTTGTACACGGAGGCGAGCAGTACTTC
.	TRBV30	17	TRBJ2-7	.	CAWEGARDFFGSYEQYF	TGTGCCTGGGAAGGGGCCAGGGACTTTTTCGGATCCTACGAGCAGTACTTC
.	TRBV29-1	14	TRBJ2-1	TRBD2	CSVGGLAGVNEQFF	TGCAGCGTTGGAGGCCTAGCGGGAGTCAATGAGCAGTTCTTC
.	TRBV7-2	16	TRBJ2-2	.	CASSPRGGPNTGELFF	TGTGCCAGCAGCCCCCGAGGAGGCCCGAACACCGGGGAGCTGTTTTTT
once	TRBV11-3	20	TRBJ2-1	TRBD2	CASSGPKPGTSGRLYTEQFF	TGTGCCAGCAGCGGCCCAAAGCCCGGGACTAGCGGGAGACTCTACACTGAGCAGTTCTTC
many	TRBV7-2	13	TRBJ1-5	.	CASSVRGDQPQHF	TGTGCCAGCAGCGTTCGGGGGGATCAGCCCCAGCATTTT
.	TRBV25-1	15	TRBJ2-1	.	CASSGSAGNYNEQFF	TGTGCCAGCAGTGGATCGGCAGGGAACTACAATGAGCAGTTCTTC
.	TRBV5-1	13	TRBJ2-5	TRBD1	CATSTGGQETQYF	TGCGCCACCTCAACAGGGGGTCAAGAGACCCAGTACTTC
.	TRBV27	15	TRBJ1-6	.	CASSLLGPQNSPLHF	TGTGCCAGCAGTTTATTGGGGCCCCAGAATTCACCCCTCCACTTT
.	TRBV28	12	TRBJ1-1	.	CASSSQGTEAFF	TGTGCCAGCAGTTCGCAGGGAACTGAAGCTTTCTTT
.	TRBV29-1	13	TRBJ2-2	.	CSVGRRVDGELFF	TGCAGCGTTGGGCGCAGGGTCGACGGGGAGCTGTTTTTT
.	TRBV19	15	TRBJ2-5	TRBD1	CASSRDRAFQETQYF	TGTGCCAGTAGTAGGGACAGGGCTTTTCAAGAGACCCAGTACTTC
.	TRBV7-3	15	TRBJ1-1	TRBD1	CASSTWDRENTEAFF	TGTGCCAGCAGCACCTGGGACAGGGAGAACACTGAAGCTTTCTTT
.	TRBV6-5	13	TRBJ1-2	.	CASTFNKRYGYTF	TGTGCCAGCACCTTCAACAAGCGCTATGGCTACACCTTC
.	TRBV7-2	14	TRBJ2-1	.	CASSTSDYYNEQFF	TGTGCCAGCAGCACCTCGGACTACTACAATGAGCAGTTCTTC
few	TRBV21-1	15	TRBJ2-5	.	CASSSTGTGKETQYF	TGTGCCAGCAGCTCAACCGGGACAGGTAAAGAGACCCAGTACTTC